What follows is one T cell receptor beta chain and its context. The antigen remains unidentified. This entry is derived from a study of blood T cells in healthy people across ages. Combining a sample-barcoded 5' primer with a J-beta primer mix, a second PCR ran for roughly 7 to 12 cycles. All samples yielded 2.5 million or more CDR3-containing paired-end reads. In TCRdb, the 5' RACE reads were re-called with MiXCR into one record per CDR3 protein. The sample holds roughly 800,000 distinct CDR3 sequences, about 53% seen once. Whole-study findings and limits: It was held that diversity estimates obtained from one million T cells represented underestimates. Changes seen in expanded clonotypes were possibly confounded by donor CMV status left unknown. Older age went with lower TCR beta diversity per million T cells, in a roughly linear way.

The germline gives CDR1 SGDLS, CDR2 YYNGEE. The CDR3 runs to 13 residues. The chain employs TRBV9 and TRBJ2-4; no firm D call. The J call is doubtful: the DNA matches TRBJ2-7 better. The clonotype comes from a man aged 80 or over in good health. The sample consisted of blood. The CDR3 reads CASSRDLRSEQYF. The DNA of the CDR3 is TGTGCCAGCAGTAGAGACCTGAGGAGCGAGCAGTACTTC.